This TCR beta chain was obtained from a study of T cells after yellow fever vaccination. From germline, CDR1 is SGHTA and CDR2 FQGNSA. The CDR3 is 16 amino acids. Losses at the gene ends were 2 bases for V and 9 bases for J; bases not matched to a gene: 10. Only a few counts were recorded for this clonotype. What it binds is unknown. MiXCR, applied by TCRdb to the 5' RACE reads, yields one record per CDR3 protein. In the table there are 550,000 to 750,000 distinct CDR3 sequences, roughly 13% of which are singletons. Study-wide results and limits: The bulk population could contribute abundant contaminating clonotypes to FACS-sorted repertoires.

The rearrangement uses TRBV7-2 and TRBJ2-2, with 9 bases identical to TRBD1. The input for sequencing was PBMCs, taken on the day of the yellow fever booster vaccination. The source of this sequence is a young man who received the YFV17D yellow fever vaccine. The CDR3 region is CASSLWATGGTRELFF. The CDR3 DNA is TGTGCCAGCAGCTTATGGGCGACAGGGGGAACGAGGGAGCTGTTTTTT.